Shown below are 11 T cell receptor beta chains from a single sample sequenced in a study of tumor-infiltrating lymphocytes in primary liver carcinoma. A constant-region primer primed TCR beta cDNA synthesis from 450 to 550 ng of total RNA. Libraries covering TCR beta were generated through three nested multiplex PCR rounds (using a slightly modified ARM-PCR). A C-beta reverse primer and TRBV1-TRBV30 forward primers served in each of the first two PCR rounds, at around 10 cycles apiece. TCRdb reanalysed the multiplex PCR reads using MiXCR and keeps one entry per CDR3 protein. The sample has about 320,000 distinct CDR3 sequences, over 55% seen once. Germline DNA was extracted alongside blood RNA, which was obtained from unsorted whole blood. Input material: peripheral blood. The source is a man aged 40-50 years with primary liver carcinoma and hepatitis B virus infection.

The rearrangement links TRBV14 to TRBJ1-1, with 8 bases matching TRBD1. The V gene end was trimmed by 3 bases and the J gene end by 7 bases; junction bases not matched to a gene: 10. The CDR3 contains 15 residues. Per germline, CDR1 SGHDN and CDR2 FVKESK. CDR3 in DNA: TGTGCCAGCAGCCAGGGCAGGGGGCGGCTTAGTGAAGCTTTCTTT. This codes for CASSQGRGRLSEAFF. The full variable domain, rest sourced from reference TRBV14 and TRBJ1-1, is EAGVTQFPSHSVIEKGQTVTLRCDPISGHDNLYWYRRVMGKEIKFLLHFVKESKQDESGMPNNRFLAERTGGTYSTLKVQPAELEDSGVYFCASSQGRGRLSEAFFGQGTRLTVV.

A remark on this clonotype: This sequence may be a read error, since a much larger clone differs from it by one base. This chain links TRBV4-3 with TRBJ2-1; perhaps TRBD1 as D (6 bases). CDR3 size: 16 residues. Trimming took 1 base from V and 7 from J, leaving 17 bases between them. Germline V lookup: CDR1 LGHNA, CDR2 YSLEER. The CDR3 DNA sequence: TGCGCCAGCAGCCAAGGGTCAACAGGGCGCTGGAATGAGCAGTTCTTC. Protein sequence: CASSQGSTGRWNEQFF.

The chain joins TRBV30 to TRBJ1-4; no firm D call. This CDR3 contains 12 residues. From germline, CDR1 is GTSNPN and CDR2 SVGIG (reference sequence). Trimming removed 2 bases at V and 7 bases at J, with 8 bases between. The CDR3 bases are TGTGCCTGGAGTAACTGGCCTGAAAAACTGTTTTTT. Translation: CAWSNWPEKLFF.

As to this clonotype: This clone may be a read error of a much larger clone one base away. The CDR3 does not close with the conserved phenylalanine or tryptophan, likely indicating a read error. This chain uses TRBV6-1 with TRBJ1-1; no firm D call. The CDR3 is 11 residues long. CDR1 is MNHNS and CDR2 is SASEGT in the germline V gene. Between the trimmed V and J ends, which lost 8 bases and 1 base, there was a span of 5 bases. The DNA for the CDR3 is TGTGCCAGCGCGACGAACACTGAAGCTTTCTAT. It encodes CASATNTEAFY.

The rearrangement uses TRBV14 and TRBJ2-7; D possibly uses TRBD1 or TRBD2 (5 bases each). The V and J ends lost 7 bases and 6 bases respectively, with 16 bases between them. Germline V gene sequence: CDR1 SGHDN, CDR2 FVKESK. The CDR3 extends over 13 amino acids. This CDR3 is CASTWMGVSEQYF. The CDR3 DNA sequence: TGTGCCAGCACCTGGATGGGGGTTTCCGAGCAGTACTTC.

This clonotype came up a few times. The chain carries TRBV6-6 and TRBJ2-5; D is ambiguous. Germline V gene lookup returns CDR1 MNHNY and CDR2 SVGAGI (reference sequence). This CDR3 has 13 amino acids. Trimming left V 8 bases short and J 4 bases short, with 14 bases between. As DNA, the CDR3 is TGTGCCAGCCTATTTGGGCTCGGAGAGACCCAGTACTTC. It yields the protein CASLFGLGETQYF.

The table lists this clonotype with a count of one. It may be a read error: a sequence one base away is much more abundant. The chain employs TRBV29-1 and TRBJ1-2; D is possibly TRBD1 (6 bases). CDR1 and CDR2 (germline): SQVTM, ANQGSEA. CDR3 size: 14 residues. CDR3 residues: CNVVVGGKNYGYTF. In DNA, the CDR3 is TGCAACGTTGTCGTAGGGGGAAAAAACTATGGCTACACCTTC.

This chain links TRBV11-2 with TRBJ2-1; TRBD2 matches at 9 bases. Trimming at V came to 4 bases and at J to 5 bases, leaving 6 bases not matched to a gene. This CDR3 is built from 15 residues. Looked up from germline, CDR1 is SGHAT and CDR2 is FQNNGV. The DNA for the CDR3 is TGTGCCAGCAGCTCCGTAGCGGGAGCCAACAATGAGCAGTTCTTC. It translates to CASSSVAGANNEQFF.

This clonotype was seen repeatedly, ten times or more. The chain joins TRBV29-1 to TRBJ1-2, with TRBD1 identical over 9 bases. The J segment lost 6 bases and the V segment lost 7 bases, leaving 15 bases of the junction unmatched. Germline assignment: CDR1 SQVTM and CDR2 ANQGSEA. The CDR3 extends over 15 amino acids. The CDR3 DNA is TGCAGCGCCCAGGGGGGACAGGGAAGTAAGCATGGCTACACCTTC. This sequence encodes CSAQGGQGSKHGYTF. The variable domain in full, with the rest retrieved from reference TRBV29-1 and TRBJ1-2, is SAVISQKPSRDICQRGTSLTIQCQVDSQVTMMFWYRQQPGQSLTLIATANQGSEATYESGFVIDKFPISRPNLTFSTLTVSNMSPEDSSIYLCSAQGGQGSKHGYTFGSGTRLTVV.

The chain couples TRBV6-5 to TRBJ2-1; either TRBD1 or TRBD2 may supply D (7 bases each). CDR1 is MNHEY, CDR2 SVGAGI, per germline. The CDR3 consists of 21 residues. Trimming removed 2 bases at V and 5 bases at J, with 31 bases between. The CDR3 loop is CASSYPGTAKRGASGNNEQFF. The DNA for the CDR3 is TGTGCCAGCAGTTACCCGGGGACAGCGAAAAGGGGGGCTAGCGGCAACAATGAGCAGTTCTTC.

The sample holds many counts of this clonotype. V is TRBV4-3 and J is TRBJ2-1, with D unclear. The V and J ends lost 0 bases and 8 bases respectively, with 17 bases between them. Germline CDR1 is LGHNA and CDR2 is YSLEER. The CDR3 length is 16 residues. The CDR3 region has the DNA TGCGCCAGCAGCCAAGACTGGGCGCGCGCTGGGTATGAGCAGTTCTTC. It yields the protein CASSQDWARAGYEQFF.